The entry below gives a single T cell receptor (beta chain) sequence along with its context. The sample comes from a study of control samples from healthy donors and cancer patients. Germline CDR1 LGHDT, CDR2 YNNKEL (reference sequence). The CDR3 runs 11 residues. Trimming removed 1 base at V and 10 bases at J, with 7 bases between. Repertoires were generated with immunoSEQ multiplex PCR, while TCRdb's copy carries only in-frame clones and drops some. The repertoire has tens of thousands of clones, approximately 80% of them found once; the top ten carry more than 13%. Sequencing used blood. This TCR derives from a man aged 50 to 60 in good health. The rearrangement links TRBV3-1 (or the pseudogene TRBV3-2) to TRBJ1-2; D is uncertain. The CDR3 DNA reads TGTGCCAGCAGCCAAGGAGCCTACTACACCTTC. This sequence encodes CASSQGAYYTF.